The entry below gives a single TCR beta chain sequence along with its context. The antigen is undetermined. This record comes from a study of siplizumab effects on memory and regulatory T cells. Germline V gives CDR1 MNHNS, CDR2 SASEGT. The CDR3 covers 15 residues. Trimming cost V 0 bases and J 8 bases; bases outside gene matches: 6. General study findings and limits: In controls, under 30% of mappable alloreactive CD4+ clones were Treg-derived on average, versus approximately 70% with siplizumab. There appeared to be greater diversity in naive T cells than in memory cells, and naive T cells seemed major contributors to the alloresponse.

The protocol was immunoSEQ multiplex PCR, while the TCRdb copy is restricted to in-frame clones and leaves out a portion. The sample carries around 87,000 clones, 70% to 90% recorded once. The specimen was CD4+ T cells sorted from blood. The sequence was collected from a human donor in good health. V is TRBV6-1 and J is TRBJ1-4, with 7 bases fitting TRBD1. This chain's CDR3 is CASSEAGRGSEKLFF. DNA for the CDR3: TGTGCCAGCAGTGAAGCGGGCAGGGGGAGCGAAAAACTGTTTTTT.